Presented here are 9 T cell receptor beta chains from one specimen sequenced in a study of naive and memory T cell subsets. Both TRBC1 and TRBC2 were covered by a beta constant-region primer of two equimolar oligonucleotides. TCRdb passed the UMI-ligation and nested PCR reads through MiXCR, listing each CDR3 protein once. Of some 150,000 distinct CDR3 sequences in the sample, over 15% were seen once. Sequences were obtained from naive CD4+ T cells from blood. The source of these receptors is a human donor in good health.

This clonotype appeared a few times. This rearrangement joins TRBV20-1 to TRBJ1-1, with 9 bases fitting TRBD1. CDR1 DFQATT and CDR2 SNEGSKA come from the germline V gene (reference sequence). CDR3 length: 14 residues. With 2 bases clipped from V and 1 base from J, the junction kept 2 bases outside the gene matches. In DNA, the CDR3 is TGCAGTGCTAGACGACAGGGGGGGAACACTGAAGCTTTCTTT. Translation gives CSARRQGGNTEAFF.

This clonotype has a count of ten or more. V is TRBV7-9 and J is TRBJ2-5; 7 positions match TRBD2. Germline CDR1 is SEHNR and CDR2 is FQNEAQ (reference sequence). The CDR3 is made up of 11 amino acids. Losses at the gene ends were 2 bases for V and 10 bases for J; bases not matched to a gene: 1. CDR3 amino acids: CASSLRGDQYF. DNA of the CDR3: TGTGCCAGCAGCTTACGGGGGGACCAGTACTTC.

The J gene is TRBJ2-2, the V gene TRBV30, with 14 nucleotides matching TRBD2. Germline V gene sequence: CDR1 GTSNPN, CDR2 SVGIG (reference sequence). V was pared by 2 bases and J by 5 bases, with 4 bases of the junction left unmatched. The CDR3 has 16 amino acids. The CDR3 loop is CAWSQWTSGRTGELFF. The CDR3 DNA follows: TGTGCCTGGAGTCAATGGACTAGCGGGAGGACCGGGGAGCTGTTTTTT.

The V and J genes are TRBV7-8 and TRBJ1-2; 10 positions agree with TRBD1. CDR3 length: 17 amino acids. The germline V gene has CDR1 SGHVS and CDR2 FQNEAQ. The junction had 9 bases not matched to a gene; V was cut back by 4 bases and J by 1 base. CDR3: CASSSRVWTGGNYGYTF. The CDR3 nucleotides are TGTGCCAGCAGCTCCCGAGTCTGGACAGGGGGTAACTATGGCTACACCTTC.

This clonotype was observed a handful of times. V and J are TRBV7-2 and TRBJ2-7; D ambiguous. The V gene lost 1 base and the J gene lost 2 bases, with 12 bases spanning the gap. The CDR3 length is 15 residues. The germline CDR1 and CDR2 sequences are SGHTA and FQGNSA. This CDR3 is CASSLGPDFAYEQYF. CDR3 sequence (DNA): TGTGCCAGCAGCTTAGGGCCAGACTTTGCCTACGAGCAGTACTTC.

The chain couples TRBV4-3 to TRBJ2-1, with unresolved D. The CDR3 loop spans 17 amino acids. Germline CDR1 and CDR2: LGHNA and YSLEER. Trimming cost V 0 bases and J 0 bases, with 12 bases left between them. CDR3 DNA sequence: TGCGCCAGCAGCCAAGAGTTGCAACTGCCCTCCTACAATGAGCAGTTCTTC. Translating gives CASSQELQLPSYNEQFF.

This clonotype was picked up a small number of times. J is TRBJ1-5 and V is TRBV28; D remains unclear. The CDR3 is 10 amino acids. Trimming removed 7 bases at V and 9 bases at J, with 7 bases between. Germline V gene lookup returns CDR1 MDHEN and CDR2 SYDVKM. The CDR3 loop is CASNLWPQHF. The CDR3 DNA is TGTGCCAGCAACCTATGGCCCCAGCATTTT.

The J gene is TRBJ1-5, the V gene TRBV3-1; a possible D gene is TRBD1 (6 bases). This CDR3 contains 14 residues. Trimming removed 4 bases at V and 4 bases at J, with 11 bases between. Germline-derived CDR1 and CDR2 are LGHDT and YNNKEL (reference sequence). CDR3 residues: CASSPRQGNQPQHF. As DNA, the CDR3 is TGTGCCAGCAGCCCCCGGCAGGGGAATCAGCCCCAGCATTTT.

In the case of this clonotype: A single base separates this from a much larger clone, so it may be a read error. Here the CDR3 omits its conserved ending phenylalanine or tryptophan, so a read error is the likely source. This sequence joins TRBV10-3 and TRBJ2-3, with 9 bases that match TRBD2. V was pared by 3 bases and J by 7 bases, with 14 bases of the junction left unmatched. There are 17 residues in the CDR3. In germline, CDR1 is ENHRY, CDR2 SYGVKD. In DNA, the CDR3 is TGTGCCATCAGTGACAGGGCCCTAGCGGGACCCTCCCATACGCAGTATCTT. Translating gives CAISDRALAGPSHTQYL.